This entry features one T cell receptor beta chain sequence. Its antigen is undetermined. The data are from a study of CD8+ T cells in alopecia areata. Reverse transcription of extracted RNA yielded cDNA, which provided the sequencing template. Assay used: immunoSEQ multiplex PCR; TCRdb lists only in-frame clones, some missing. Of 110,000 or so clones in the sample, less than 70% were seen once. Study results and caveats: Patients showed less clear TCR sequence sharing than mice, possibly partly because of HLA diversity.

Losses at the gene ends were 6 bases for V and 6 bases for J; bases not matched to a gene: 9. Germline-derived CDR1 and CDR2 are SGHNT and YYREEE (reference sequence). The CDR3 totals 15 residues. The specimen sequenced was CD4+ T cells sorted from blood. The V call is TRBV5-4, the J call TRBJ2-2; TRBD2 aligns across 9 bases. The TCR sequence derives from a human donor in good health. CDR3 nucleotide sequence: TGTGCCAGCAATGCGGGGGGGCTGGTCGCCGGGGAGCTGTTTTTT. Encoded protein: CASNAGGLVAGELFF.